A selection of T cell receptor beta chains follows, all from one sample in a study of T cell changes during pregnancy in multiple sclerosis. Measured with immunoSEQ multiplex PCR; TCRdb has only the in-frame clones, and not every one. The data hold about 60,000 clones, with about 92% observed a single time. Here the sequenced sample was peripheral blood, taken in the first trimester of pregnancy. These receptors originate from a female donor with multiple sclerosis, enrolled in a pregnancy study. CDR3s include the opening cysteine and the closing phenylalanine or tryptophan. D genes are given only for firm matches. Clone size is given for some rows only: seen once, a few or many times, or a class if the clone is expanded.

TRBV7-2,TRBJ1-1,NA,NA,TGTGCCAGCAGCTTAGCGGGGCAGCCAGCCACTGAAGCTTTCTTT,CASSLAGQPATEAFF
TRBV10-2,TRBJ1-5,once,TRBD1,TGCGCCAGCACCCAGGGGGGACAGCCCCAGCATTTT,CASTQGGQPQHF
TRBV6-1,TRBJ2-7,NA,TRBD1,TGTGCCAGCCGTAGGGACAGGGACCTCTCGGAGCAGTACTTC,CASRRDRDLSEQYF
TRBV30,TRBJ1-5,few,NA,TGTGCCTGGAGTTTAACCCCGGAGGGGCCCCAGCATTTT,CAWSLTPEGPQHF
TRBV11-2,TRBJ1-4,once,NA,TGTGCCAGCAGCTTAGATTGGGGGCAGAATGAAAAACTGTTTTTT,CASSLDWGQNEKLFF
TRBV19,TRBJ2-1,NA,NA,TGTGCCAGTAGTATAGATCCCCGGGTAGGACACGAGCAGTTCTTC,CASSIDPRVGHEQFF
TRBV11-2,TRBJ1-6,NA,NA,TGTGCCAGCAGCCTAGGGGCTTTCACTTCACCCCTCCACTTT,CASSLGAFTSPLHF
TRBV9,TRBJ2-3,NA,TRBD2,TGTGCCAGCAGCCCGCAGGGACTAGCGGGGAGATCCACAGATACGCAGTATTTT,CASSPQGLAGRSTDTQYF
TRBV5-4,TRBJ1-2,NA,NA,TGTGCCAGCAGCTTGGTCAGGGGCGACACTAACTATGGCTACACCTTC,CASSLVRGDTNYGYTF
TRBV27,TRBJ2-2,NA,NA,TGTGCCAGCAGAGAGTTGACCGGGGAGCTGTTTTTT,CASRELTGELFF
TRBV19,TRBJ1-2,NA,TRBD1,TGTGCCAGTAGTTCTCGGGACAGGGCACAAAGAATATATGGCTACACCTTC,CASSSRDRAQRIYGYTF
TRBV18,TRBJ1-3,NA,NA,TGTGCCAGCTCACCGAGTTCGGGAAACACCATATATTTT,CASSPSSGNTIYF
TRBV6-4,TRBJ2-2,NA,NA,TGTGCCAGCAGTGAGGGCGGAGGCGCCGGGGAGCTGTTTTTT,CASSEGGGAGELFF
TRBV7-3,TRBJ2-6,NA,TRBD1,TGTGCCAGCAGCACCCTACGGGGACAGGGGTTGGGGGCCAACGTCCTGACTTTC,CASSTLRGQGLGANVLTF
TRBV6-1,TRBJ2-4,NA,NA,TGTGCCAGCAGACTCACAGGGGCCAAAAACATTCAGTACTTC,CASRLTGAKNIQYF
TRBV30,TRBJ1-4,NA,NA,TGTGCCTGGAGTGTAATTGCAGGAGGGAAACTGTTTTTT,CAWSVIAGGKLFF
TRBV9,TRBJ2-6,NA,TRBD1,TGTGCCTCCGGGACAGACTCTGGGGCCAACGTCCTGACTTTC,CASGTDSGANVLTF
TRBV12-5,TRBJ2-5,once,NA,TGTGCTAGTGGTGAAGGGGGAGAGACCCAGTACTTC,CASGEGGETQYF
TRBV5-4,TRBJ1-2,NA,TRBD1,TGTGCCAGCAGCCCGGCCCGGGACAGGGTTTACTATGGCTACACCTTC,CASSPARDRVYYGYTF
TRBV29-1,TRBJ2-5,NA,TRBD1,TGCAGCTCTGGACAGGATAGGGAGACCCAGTACTTC,CSSGQDRETQYF
TRBV9,TRBJ1-2,NA,TRBD1,TGTGCCAGCAGCGTAATTACAGGGGCGGAGGGCTACACCTTC,CASSVITGAEGYTF
TRBV5-1,TRBJ1-1,NA,TRBD1,TGCGCCAGCAGCCGACAGGGGATGAACACTGAAGCTTTCTTT,CASSRQGMNTEAFF
TRBV9,TRBJ2-1,NA,NA,TGTGCCAGCAGCGTAGGGAGTAGCGGCTACAATGAGCAGTTCTTC,CASSVGSSGYNEQFF
TRBV27,TRBJ2-1,NA,NA,TGTGCCAGCAGTTTAAATACGGGGATTGCCTACAATGAGCAGTTCTTC,CASSLNTGIAYNEQFF
TRBV19,TRBJ1-2,NA,NA,TGTGCCAGTAGTACAGGTCCGGGAGACTATGGCTACACCTTC,CASSTGPGDYGYTF
TRBV15,TRBJ1-1,NA,TRBD1,TGTGCCACCAGCGGCAGGGGGACCACTGAAGCTTTCTTT,CATSGRGTTEAFF
TRBV27,TRBJ2-7,NA,NA,TGTGCCAGCAGTTTTCTGGGGGCGAATTACGAGCAGTACTTC,CASSFLGANYEQYF
TRBV27,TRBJ2-2,NA,NA,TGTGCCAGCAGTTTACCAGGGAACACCGGGGAGCTGTTTTTT,CASSLPGNTGELFF
TRBV12-5,TRBJ2-7,NA,NA,TGTGCTAGTGGTTCCCCCACTAGAGTGCAGTACTTC,CASGSPTRVQYF
TRBV15,TRBJ2-7,once,NA,TGTGCCACCAGCAGAGATAAGAGAAACACGGGCTACGAGCAGTACTTC,CATSRDKRNTGYEQYF
TRBV18,TRBJ2-7,NA,NA,TGTGCCAGCTCAGAGGGGGGGCCGGGTCCTTACGAGCAGTACTTC,CASSEGGPGPYEQYF
TRBV5-5,TRBJ1-5,NA,TRBD1,TGTGCCAGCAGCGGAGGGACAGGGAATCAGCCCCAGCATTTT,CASSGGTGNQPQHF
TRBV5-6,TRBJ2-6,NA,NA,TGTGCCAGCAGCCCGGGAACCCGGGGGGCCAACGTCCTGACTTTC,CASSPGTRGANVLTF
TRBV5-1,TRBJ2-2,NA,NA,TGCGCCAGCAGCTTTCTCGCAGGGAACACCGGGGAGCTGTTTTTT,CASSFLAGNTGELFF
TRBV6-1,TRBJ1-3,NA,NA,TGTGCCAGCACTGTAAGCTCCTCTGGAAACACCATATATTTT,CASTVSSSGNTIYF
TRBV6-6,TRBJ1-4,NA,TRBD1,TGTGCCAATTCCGGGACAGGGGATGAAAAACTGTTTTTT,CANSGTGDEKLFF
TRBV7-9,TRBJ1-2,NA,TRBD1,TGTGCCAGCAGCTCAGGGGGAGGCTATGGCTACACCTTC,CASSSGGGYGYTF
TRBV29-1,TRBJ2-7,NA,TRBD1,TGCAGCGTACGGGACAGGAGCTCCTACGAGCAGTACTTC,CSVRDRSSYEQYF
TRBV6-5,TRBJ2-7,once,TRBD1,TGTGCCAGCAGTTACAGTGGGACAGGGGACGAGCAGTACTTC,CASSYSGTGDEQYF
TRBV4-2,TRBJ1-5,NA,NA,TGTGCCAGCAGCCCTCCGGGACAAGGGAATCAGCCCCAGCATTTT,CASSPPGQGNQPQHF
TRBV7-9,TRBJ1-3,NA,NA,TGTGCCAGCAGCGCCCGTCCCCTCCCCGCAGGGGAAGGAAACACCATATATTTT,CASSARPLPAGEGNTIYF
TRBV6-1,TRBJ1-4,NA,TRBD1,TGTGCCAGCGAAAAACAGGGGGCAACTAATGAAAAACTGTTTTTT,CASEKQGATNEKLFF
TRBV4-3,TRBJ1-1,few,NA,TGCGCCAGCAGCCTTACGCGGGGGAACACTGAAGCTTTCTTT,CASSLTRGNTEAFF
TRBV14,TRBJ2-1,NA,TRBD2,TGTGCCAGCAGCCCGATTGCTAGCGGGGGGGCCCATGAGCAGTTCTTC,CASSPIASGGAHEQFF
TRBV29-1,TRBJ2-7,once,TRBD2,TGCAGCGTTGAAGTGGGAGGGGTGAGTTCCTACGAGCAGTACTTC,CSVEVGGVSSYEQYF
TRBV19,TRBJ1-1,few,NA,TGTGCCAGTAGTCCCACGACAGTCTACACTGAAGCTTTCTTT,CASSPTTVYTEAFF
TRBV15,TRBJ2-7,NA,TRBD1,TGTGCCACCAGCAGACTTAGGGACAGTTCCTACGAGCAGTACTTC,CATSRLRDSSYEQYF
TRBV7-9,TRBJ2-1,NA,TRBD1,TGTGCCAGCAGCCCGCCCCAGGGGGTTGTCTACAATGAGCAGTTCTTC,CASSPPQGVVYNEQFF
TRBV5-1,TRBJ2-3,NA,NA,TGCGCCAGCAGCTTACGTGACGGGGGAAGCACAGATACGCAGTATTTT,CASSLRDGGSTDTQYF
TRBV11-2,TRBJ1-1,NA,NA,TGTGCCAGCGGGAGGATAGGCATGTTTTTAGAAGCTTTCTTT,CASGRIGMFLEAFF